This note documents a single TCR beta chain sequence. Other DNA sequences in the sample encode the same CDR3. Only in-frame clones appear in the TCRdb table, and some are missing; sequencing was by immunoSEQ multiplex PCR. Seen here are 1,400,000 or so clones, approximately 98.5% observed once, and the top ten hold under 0.45%. There are 12 residues in the CDR3. Trimming removed 1 base from V and 4 bases from J, with 6 bases in between. Germline V gene data show CDR1 as SGHDT and CDR2 as YYEEEE. The data derive from a study of shared clonotypes between healthy human individuals. The material sequenced was naive CD4+ T cells sorted from blood. The subset denotes: CD45RA+ positively selected. The chain couples TRBV5-6 to TRBJ2-7; no firm D call. This TCR was sampled from a man in his thirties or forties in good health. The CDR3 here is CASSLNRYEQYF. The CDR3 DNA is TGTGCCAGCAGCTTGAATCGGTACGAGCAGTACTTC.